A selection of T cell receptor beta chains follows, all from one sample in a study of radiation and T cells in renal cell carcinoma. The method was immunoSEQ multiplex PCR; TCRdb's version includes in-frame clones alone and lacks a portion of them. The sample has 7,500 to 10,000 clones, more than 55% seen once; the top ten hold around 15%. The specimen comprised tumor tissue, sampled from a patient whose treatment was nephrectomy without radiotherapy. These TCRs come from a man aged 60 to 69 with renal cell carcinoma. The CDR3 runs from the conserved cysteine through the conserved F or W. D genes are given only for firm matches. Expanded clones are given a class, and other clones once, few, many or no size at all.

TRBJ1-5 | TRBV19 | NA | NA | TGTGCCAGTAGTATGGAGCAGGGACATAGCAATCAGCCCCAGCATTTT | CASSMEQGHSNQPQHF
TRBJ1-2 | TRBV4-2 | few | NA | TGTGCCAGCAGCCAAGTCGGCTCGGAACGGCATGGTGGCTACACCTTC | CASSQVGSERHGGYTF
TRBJ1-3 | TRBV28 | NA | TRBD1 | TGTGCCAGCAGCCTAGGGACAGCCTCTGGAAACACCATATATTTT | CASSLGTASGNTIYF
TRBJ2-5 | TRBV21-1 | NA | NA | TGTGCCAGCAGCAAAGGGGTTGGAGACAACCAAGAGACCCAGTACTTC | CASSKGVGDNQETQYF
TRBJ2-1 | TRBV7-2 | NA | TRBD2 | TGTGCCAGCAGCCCCGGGACTAGCAGACTGTACAATGAGCAGTTCTTC | CASSPGTSRLYNEQFF
TRBJ2-1 | TRBV7-2 | NA | TRBD2 | TGTGCCAGCAGCTTATCTTCTAGCGGGAGGGGAAATGAGCAGTTCTTC | CASSLSSSGRGNEQFF
TRBJ1-2 | TRBV14 | few | NA | TGTGCCAGCAGCCCGGGACGGAGCCAGGGCTACACCTTC | CASSPGRSQGYTF
TRBJ2-7 | TRBV11-2 | NA | TRBD2 | TGTGCCAGCAGCTTAGTAATTAGCGGGACATTTTTCTACGAGCAGTACTTC | CASSLVISGTFFYEQYF
TRBJ1-3 | TRBV27 | NA | NA | TGTGCCAGCAGTTTTGTCATTCTCTTCTCTGGAAACACCATATATTTT | CASSFVILFSGNTIYF
TRBJ2-2 | TRBV19 | NA | NA | TGTGCCAGTAGTGTGACAGGCACCGGGGAGCTGTTTTTT | CASSVTGTGELFF
TRBJ1-6 | TRBV27 | NA | NA | TGTGCCAGCGGCTCATGGGGACTGTCCAAATCACCCCTCCACTTT | CASGSWGLSKSPLHF
TRBJ2-7 | TRBV28 | NA | NA | TGTGCCAGCAGTTTCGCTCGCGGGATCCTCTACGAGCAGTACTTC | CASSFARGILYEQYF
TRBJ2-1 | TRBV7-9 | NA | TRBD1 | TGTGCCAGCAGCTTAGGAGGGACAGGGCGGAATGAGCAGTTCTTC | CASSLGGTGRNEQFF
TRBJ2-3 | TRBV19 | few | TRBD1 | TGTGCCAGTAGTAGACAGGGTCATAGCACAGATACGCAGTATTTT | CASSRQGHSTDTQYF
TRBJ1-2 | TRBV19 | NA | NA | TGTGCCAGTAGTATAGACTCACGGGAGCTACTATATGGCTACACCTTC | CASSIDSRELLYGYTF
TRBJ2-7 | TRBV6-1 | few | TRBD2 | TGTGCCAGCAGTCTAGCGGGAGACTCCTACGAGCAGTACTTC | CASSLAGDSYEQYF
TRBJ1-4 | TRBV15 | NA | NA | TGTGCCACCAGCAGAGGGAAACAGGGCAATGAAAAACTGTTTTTT | CATSRGKQGNEKLFF
TRBJ1-1 | TRBV19 | once | NA | TGTGCCACCCGGACAGAAAGACGGGCTTTCTTT | CATRTERRAFF
TRBJ2-1 | TRBV7-6 | NA | NA | TGTGCCAGCAGCTTCGAGGGGGTCTCCTACAATGAGCAGTTCTTC | CASSFEGVSYNEQFF
TRBJ2-7 | TRBV5-1 | NA | TRBD1 | TGCGCCAGCAGCTTGGAGGGGGCCGAGCAGTACTTC | CASSLEGAEQYF
TRBJ2-7 | TRBV7-9 | NA | TRBD1 | TGTGCCAGCAGCTTAGAAGGGGGCGGGGAGCAGTACTTC | CASSLEGGGEQYF
TRBJ2-7 | TRBV5-1 | NA | TRBD1 | TGCGCCAGCAGCCCATGGGGGACAGGGCGGTACGAGCAGTACTTC | CASSPWGTGRYEQYF
TRBJ1-4 | TRBV28 | NA | NA | TGTGCCAGCACCAGAGGCGGAGGGGCTAATGAAAAACTGTTTTTT | CASTRGGGANEKLFF
TRBJ2-4 | TRBV29-1 | NA | NA | TGCAGCGTTGAAAAGGGGACAAACATTCAGTACTTC | CSVEKGTNIQYF
TRBJ2-3 | TRBV19 | NA | TRBD1 | TGTGCCAGTAGTAAGGTACCGGGACAGGGGGCCACAGATACGCAGTATTTT | CASSKVPGQGATDTQYF
TRBJ1-1 | TRBV10-2 | NA | NA | TGCGCCAGCAACGGGGGCTCTGCGAACACTGAAGCTTTCTTT | CASNGGSANTEAFF
TRBJ2-7 | TRBV2 | NA | NA | TGTGCCAGCTCAGATACGGGGGGCCCCTACGAGCAGTACTTC | CASSDTGGPYEQYF
TRBJ1-1 | TRBV4-1 | NA | NA | TGCGCCAGCAGCCCCACAGGGAGCCCGAACACTGAAGCTTTCTTT | CASSPTGSPNTEAFF
TRBJ2-3 | TRBV27 | NA | TRBD2 | TGTGCCACCTCTCTGCTAGCGGGGGGTTGGGATACGCAGTATTTT | CATSLLAGGWDTQYF
TRBJ1-6 | TRBV11-2 | few | TRBD1 | TGTGCCAGCAGCAATACCGGGACAGGTTCACCCCTCCACTTT | CASSNTGTGSPLHF
TRBJ1-2 | TRBV9 | NA | TRBD1 | TGTGCCAGCAGCTCCCGACAGGGGGCATATGGCTACACCTTC | CASSSRQGAYGYTF
TRBJ2-7 | TRBV7-2 | NA | NA | TGTGCCAGCAGTCATCGGGACCAGGCCTACGAGCAGTACTTC | CASSHRDQAYEQYF
TRBJ1-1 | TRBV5-4 | few | NA | TGTGCCAGCAGCTTGGCAGGGGCTATGAACACTGAAGCTTTCTTT | CASSLAGAMNTEAFF
TRBJ1-5 | TRBV10-3 | few | TRBD1 | TGTGCCATGTCACAGGGGCTTAATCAGCCCCAGCATTTT | CAMSQGLNQPQHF
TRBJ1-1 | TRBV7-8 | NA | TRBD1 | TGTGCCAGCAGCTTGGAGACAGGGGGGAACACTGAAGCTTTCTTT | CASSLETGGNTEAFF
TRBJ2-2 | TRBV6-5 | NA | NA | TGTGCCAGCAGTCCCTCCCCGTGGACCGGGGAGCTGTTTTTT | CASSPSPWTGELFF
TRBJ1-2 | TRBV27 | NA | NA | TGTGCCAGCAGTTTAAGTCCCCAGCAAAGCCGGGGCTACACCTTC | CASSLSPQQSRGYTF
TRBJ1-3 | TRBV19 | NA | NA | TGTGCCAGTAGTATCGGCGGGATTGCTGGAAACACCATATATTTT | CASSIGGIAGNTIYF
TRBJ2-7 | TRBV11-2 | NA | TRBD1 | TGTGCCAGCAGCCGACAGGGGAACGAGCAGTACTTC | CASSRQGNEQYF
TRBJ1-6 | TRBV30 | NA | TRBD1 | TGTGCCTGGATGGGACAGGGAGGTAATTCACCCCTCCACTTT | CAWMGQGGNSPLHF
TRBJ2-1 | TRBV4-1 | few | TRBD2 | TGCGCCAGCAGCCGAGGACTAGCGGGTTTGGATGAGCAGTTCTTC | CASSRGLAGLDEQFF
TRBJ1-2 | TRBV6-1 | few | NA | TGTGCCAGCAGTGAAGCTGGGGAGACACAGTACACCTTC | CASSEAGETQYTF
TRBJ2-7 | TRBV4-2 | NA | TRBD1 | TGTGCCAGCAGCCAGACAGGGGGCCTCTCCTACGAGCAGTACTTC | CASSQTGGLSYEQYF
TRBJ2-7 | TRBV18 | NA | NA | TGTGCCAGCTCACGGGGTGGTTTCGGTGGGTCCTACGAGCAGTACTTC | CASSRGGFGGSYEQYF
TRBJ2-2 | TRBV28 | NA | NA | TGTGCCAGCGAGGGGAACACCGGGGAGCTGTTTTTT | CASEGNTGELFF
TRBJ1-1 | TRBV29-1 | NA | NA | TGCAGCGTTACCGGGGGGGTGCGGGCTTTCTTT | CSVTGGVRAFF
TRBJ2-7 | TRBV7-3 | NA | TRBD1 | TGTGCCAGCAGCCCGACGGGACAGGGACACGAGCAGTACTTC | CASSPTGQGHEQYF
TRBJ2-2 | TRBV6-5 | medium-sized | NA | TGTGCCAGCTTTTTCCCGGGCACCGGGGAGCTGTTTTTT | CASFFPGTGELFF
TRBJ1-2 | TRBV4-1 | large | NA | TGCGCCAGCAGCCAAGAAGGGTCCTATGGCTACACCTTC | CASSQEGSYGYTF
TRBJ2-1 | TRBV2 | NA | NA | TGTGCCAGCACATGGCTAGCTAAGGGCAATGAGCAGTTCTTC | CASTWLAKGNEQFF
TRBJ1-6 | TRBV7-6 | NA | TRBD1 | TGTGCCAGCAGCTTCGAGACAGGGCTGAATTCACCCCTCCACTTT | CASSFETGLNSPLHF
TRBJ1-2 | TRBV10-3 | NA | TRBD1 | TGTGCCATCTGGGACAGGGGCATGAACTATGGCTACACCTTC | CAIWDRGMNYGYTF